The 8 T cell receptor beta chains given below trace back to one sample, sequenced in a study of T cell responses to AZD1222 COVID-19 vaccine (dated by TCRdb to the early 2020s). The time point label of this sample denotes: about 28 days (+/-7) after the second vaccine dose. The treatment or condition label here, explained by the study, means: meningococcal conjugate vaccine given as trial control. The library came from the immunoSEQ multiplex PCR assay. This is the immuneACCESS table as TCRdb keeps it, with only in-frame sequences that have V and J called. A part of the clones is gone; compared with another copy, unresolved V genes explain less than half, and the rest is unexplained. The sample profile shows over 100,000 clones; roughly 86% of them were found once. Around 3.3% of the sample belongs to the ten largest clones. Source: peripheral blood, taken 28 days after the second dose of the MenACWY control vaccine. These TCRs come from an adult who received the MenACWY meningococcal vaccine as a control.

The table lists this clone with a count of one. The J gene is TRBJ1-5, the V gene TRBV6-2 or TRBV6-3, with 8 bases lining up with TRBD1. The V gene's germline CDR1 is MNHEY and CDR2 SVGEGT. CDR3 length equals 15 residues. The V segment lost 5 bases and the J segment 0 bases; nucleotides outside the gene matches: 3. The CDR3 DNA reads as TGTGCCAGCAGTAGACAGGGGAATAGCAATCAGCCCCAGCATTTT. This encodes CASSRQGNSNQPQHF.

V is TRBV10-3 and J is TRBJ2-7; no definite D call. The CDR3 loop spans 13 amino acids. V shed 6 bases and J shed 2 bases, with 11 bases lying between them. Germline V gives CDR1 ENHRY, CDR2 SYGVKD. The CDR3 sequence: CAIRPGLTYEQYF. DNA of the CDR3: TGTGCCATCAGGCCGGGTTTAACCTACGAGCAGTACTTC.

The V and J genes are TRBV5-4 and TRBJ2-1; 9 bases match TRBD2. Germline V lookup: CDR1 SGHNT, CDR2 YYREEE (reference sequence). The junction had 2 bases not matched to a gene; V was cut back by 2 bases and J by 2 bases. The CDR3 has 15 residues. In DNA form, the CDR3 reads TGTGCCAGCAGCTTAGGCGGGGGGGCCTACAATGAGCAGTTCTTC. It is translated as CASSLGGGAYNEQFF.

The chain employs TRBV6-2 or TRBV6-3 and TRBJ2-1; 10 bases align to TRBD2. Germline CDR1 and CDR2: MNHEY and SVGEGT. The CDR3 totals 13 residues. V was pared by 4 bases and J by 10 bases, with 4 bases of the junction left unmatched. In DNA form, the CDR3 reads TGTGCCAGCAGTTTGTCGGGACTAGCGGAGCAGTTCTTC. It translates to CASSLSGLAEQFF.

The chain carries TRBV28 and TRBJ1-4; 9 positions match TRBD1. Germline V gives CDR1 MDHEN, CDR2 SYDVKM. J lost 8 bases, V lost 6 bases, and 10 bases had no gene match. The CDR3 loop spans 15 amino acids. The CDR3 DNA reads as TGTGCCAGCAGACCGACTACAGGGGGCAAGGAAAAACTGTTTTTT. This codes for CASRPTTGGKEKLFF.

CDR3 sequence (DNA): TGTGCCAGCAGCCCCTCTGGGGCTAATTCACCCCTCCACTTT. Encoded protein: CASSPSGANSPLHF. This rearrangement joins TRBV3-1 (or the pseudogene TRBV3-2) to TRBJ1-6; a weak D match, TRBD1 (5 bases). Germline loops: CDR1 LGHDT, CDR2 YNNKEL (reference sequence). V was trimmed by 4 bases and J by 6 bases, leaving 10 bases between them. The CDR3 contains 14 residues.

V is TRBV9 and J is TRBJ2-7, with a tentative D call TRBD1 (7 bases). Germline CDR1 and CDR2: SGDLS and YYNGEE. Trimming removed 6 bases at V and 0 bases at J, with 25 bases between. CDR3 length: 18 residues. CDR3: CASITFPGDRTGSYEQYF. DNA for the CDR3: TGTGCCAGCATCACTTTCCCGGGGGATAGGACAGGCTCCTACGAGCAGTACTTC.

The CDR3 sequence: CASSEQTGSGNTIYF. The DNA of the CDR3 is TGTGCCAGCAGTGAACAGACAGGGTCTGGAAACACCATATATTTT. This chain joins TRBV6-1 and TRBJ1-3, with TRBD1 matching over 7 bases. Germline CDR1 MNHNS, CDR2 SASEGT. With 2 bases clipped from V and 1 base from J, the junction kept 2 bases outside the gene matches. This CDR3 has 15 amino acids.